This entry lists 9 T cell receptor beta chains sequenced from one sample in a study of T cells expressing NK-cell markers. Each CDR3 protein gets one entry in TCRdb, which reprocessed the 5' RACE reads and gives no DNA. The sample includes 200,000 to 300,000 distinct CDR3 sequences. Material: blood T cells: a sorted CD56 or NKG2C T cell subset, CD4+ or CD8+ T cells, or bulk PBMC T cells (not recorded which). The receptors here all came from a man between 18 and 29 years old in good health.

The rearrangement uses TRBV27 and TRBJ1-6; TCRdb selects TRBD1, and the lack of DNA leaves this call unchecked. Looked up from germline, CDR1 is MNHEY and CDR2 is SMNVEV (reference sequence). The CDR3 covers 14 residues. CDR3: CASSPDRGDSPLHF.

The chain has TRBV24-1 and TRBJ2-1; TCRdb's D call of TRBD2 is untestable without DNA. Germline CDR1 KGHDR, CDR2 SFDVKD. The CDR3 loop spans 15 amino acids. The CDR3 loop reads CATSDSVGTSDEQFF.

The rearrangement links TRBV20-1 to TRBJ1-2. The germline gives CDR1 DFQATT, CDR2 SNEGSKA (reference sequence). CDR3 size: 12 residues. The CDR3 spells CSATVVDYGYTF.

The chain couples TRBV24-1 to TRBJ2-3; the D call from TCRdb, TRBD1, cannot be confirmed without DNA. The CDR3 length is 17 residues. CDR1 is KGHDR, CDR2 SFDVKD, per germline. The CDR3 spells CATSDRKTGGRADTQYF.

The genes are TRBV14 and TRBJ2-1; TCRdb outputs TRBD2, but without DNA this stays unchecked. CDR3 length equals 16 residues. CDR1 and CDR2 (germline): SGHDN, FVKESK. CDR3 in amino acids: CASSQALAGVMHEQFF.

This chain connects TRBV29-1 to TRBJ1-2. Germline V gene data show CDR1 as SQVTM and CDR2 as ANQGSEA. CDR3 length: 11 residues. CDR3 loop: CSVAPGLDYTF.

Here the CDR3 reads CASSLGGRSYNEQFF. This chain connects TRBV27 to TRBJ2-1. Germline assignment: CDR1 MNHEY and CDR2 SMNVEV (reference sequence). The CDR3 is made up of 15 amino acids.

The genes are TRBV27 and TRBJ2-1; the TCRdb call, TRBD2, lacks DNA for checking. Germline V gene sequence: CDR1 MNHEY, CDR2 SMNVEV (reference sequence). This CDR3 spans 17 amino acids. This CDR3 is CASSRGTSASSYNEQFF.

The chain combines TRBV7-9 with TRBJ1-1. There are 15 residues in the CDR3. Germline V gene sequence: CDR1 SEHNR, CDR2 FQNEAQ (reference sequence). This chain's CDR3 is CASSSPPGRNTEAFF.